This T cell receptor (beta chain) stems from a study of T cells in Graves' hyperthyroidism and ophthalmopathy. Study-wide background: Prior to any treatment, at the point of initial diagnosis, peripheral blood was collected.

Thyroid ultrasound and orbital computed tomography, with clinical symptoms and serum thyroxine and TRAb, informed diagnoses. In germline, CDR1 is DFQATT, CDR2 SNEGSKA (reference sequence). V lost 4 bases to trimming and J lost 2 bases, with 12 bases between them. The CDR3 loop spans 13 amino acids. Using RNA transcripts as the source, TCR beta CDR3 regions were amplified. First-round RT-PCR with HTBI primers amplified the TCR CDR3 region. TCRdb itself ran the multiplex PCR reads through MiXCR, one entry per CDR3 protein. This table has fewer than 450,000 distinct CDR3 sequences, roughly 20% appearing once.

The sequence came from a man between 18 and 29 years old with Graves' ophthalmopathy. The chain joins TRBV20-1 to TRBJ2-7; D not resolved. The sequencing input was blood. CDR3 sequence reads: CSATDDVTYEQYF. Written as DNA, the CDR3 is TGCAGTGCTACCGACGACGTAACCTACGAGCAGTACTTC.